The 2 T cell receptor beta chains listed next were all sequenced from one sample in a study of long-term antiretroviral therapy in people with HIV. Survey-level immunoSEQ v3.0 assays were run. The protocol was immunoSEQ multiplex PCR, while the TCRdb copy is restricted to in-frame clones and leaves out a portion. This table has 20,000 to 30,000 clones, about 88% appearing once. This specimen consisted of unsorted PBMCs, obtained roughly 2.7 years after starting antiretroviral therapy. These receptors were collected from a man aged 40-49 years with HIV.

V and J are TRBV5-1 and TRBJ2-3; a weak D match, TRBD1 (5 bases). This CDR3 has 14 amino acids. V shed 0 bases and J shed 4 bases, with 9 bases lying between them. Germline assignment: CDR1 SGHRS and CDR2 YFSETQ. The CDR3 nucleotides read TGCGCCAGCAGCTTGGCAAGGGGATCAGATACGCAGTATTTT. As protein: CASSLARGSDTQYF.

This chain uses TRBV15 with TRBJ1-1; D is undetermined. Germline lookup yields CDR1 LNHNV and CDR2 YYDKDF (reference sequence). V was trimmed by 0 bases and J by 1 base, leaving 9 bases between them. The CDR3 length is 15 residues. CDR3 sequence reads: CATSREVVGNTEAFF. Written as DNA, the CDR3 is TGTGCCACCAGCAGAGAGGTGGTAGGGAACACTGAAGCTTTCTTT.